The present entry profiles one TCR beta chain with its context. This record comes from a study of technical replicates of blood from a handful of donors. CDR3 length: 13 residues. V shed 6 bases and J shed 2 bases, with 10 bases lying between them. Germline V gives CDR1 LNHDA, CDR2 SQIVND (reference sequence). Profiled with immunoSEQ multiplex PCR; TCRdb holds only in-frame clones, not every one. The profile shows about 97,000 clones, 85% to 95% of them singletons. The clonotype originates from a human donor in good health. The sequenced sample was T cells isolated from PBMCs. The V call is TRBV19, the J call TRBJ2-5; D possibly corresponds to TRBD1 (5 bases). The DNA of the CDR3 is TGTGCCAGTAGGTTGAGGACACAAGAGACCCAGTACTTC. Its translation: CASRLRTQETQYF.